This TCR beta chain comes out of a study of CD8 T cells in ankylosing spondylitis. Study results and limitations: Prior literature has documented some motif variants in synovial fluid and blood from reactive arthritis. According to the report, clones linked to the disease were significantly enriched in matched synovial fluid samples taken from ankylosing spondylitis patients.

For TCR beta, libraries came from quantitative 5'-RACE with molecular barcodes. TCRdb ran MiXCR on the 5' RACE reads and lists one entry per CDR3 protein. This table has 150,000 to 200,000 distinct CDR3 sequences, roughly 13% appearing once. With respect to this clonotype: The target antigen is unknown.

Per the germline V gene, CDR1 is ENHRY and CDR2 is SYGVKD. V shed 4 bases, J shed 7 bases, and the junction held 11 bases outside the gene matches. The CDR3 totals 17 residues. The specimen was blood, either unsorted or a sorted T cell fraction (not recorded which). The rearrangement uses TRBV10-3 and TRBJ2-1, with 12 bases that match TRBD2. This sequence was found in a male donor with ankylosing spondylitis or in good health (not recorded which). CDR3 loop: CAISATSGSVPINEQFF. The DNA for the CDR3 is TGTGCCATCAGTGCGACTAGCGGGAGCGTTCCGATAAATGAGCAGTTCTTC.